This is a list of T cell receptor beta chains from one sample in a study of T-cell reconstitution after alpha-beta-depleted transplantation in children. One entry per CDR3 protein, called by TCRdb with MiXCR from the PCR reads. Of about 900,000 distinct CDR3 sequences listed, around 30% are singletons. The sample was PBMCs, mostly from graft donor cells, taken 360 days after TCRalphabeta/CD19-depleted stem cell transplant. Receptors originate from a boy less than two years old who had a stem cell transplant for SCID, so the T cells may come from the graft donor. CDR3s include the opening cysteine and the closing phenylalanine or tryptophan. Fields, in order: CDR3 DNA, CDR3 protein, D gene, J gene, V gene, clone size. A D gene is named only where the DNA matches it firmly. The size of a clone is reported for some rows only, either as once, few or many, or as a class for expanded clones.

CDR3nt: TGTGCCAGCAGCTTAGGACGTCGGCCCGGGGAGCTGTTTTTT
CDR3aa: CASSLGRRPGELFF
d_gene: NA
j_gene: TRBJ2-2
v_gene: TRBV7-3
abundance: NA

CDR3nt: TGTGCCAGCAGTCCTGCCCGGGGGCTGAGCACAGATACGCAGTATTTT
CDR3aa: CASSPARGLSTDTQYF
d_gene: NA
j_gene: TRBJ2-3
v_gene: TRBV12-3/TRBV12-4
abundance: NA

CDR3nt: TGCAGTGCTAGTGGGCCGACCTACGAGCAGTACTTC
CDR3aa: CSASGPTYEQYF
d_gene: NA
j_gene: TRBJ2-7
v_gene: TRBV20-1
abundance: many

CDR3nt: TGTGCCAGCAGCACCGAGCGGGGAGGCTCCTACAATGAGCAGTTCTTC
CDR3aa: CASSTERGGSYNEQFF
d_gene: TRBD2
j_gene: TRBJ2-1
v_gene: TRBV28
abundance: NA

CDR3nt: TGTGCCAGCAGCGTAGGGGACACCTACGAGCAGTACTTC
CDR3aa: CASSVGDTYEQYF
d_gene: NA
j_gene: TRBJ2-7
v_gene: TRBV9
abundance: NA

CDR3nt: TGTGCCAGCAGCTTGACTTCGGACAATTACGAGCAGTACTTC
CDR3aa: CASSLTSDNYEQYF
d_gene: NA
j_gene: TRBJ2-7
v_gene: TRBV7-2
abundance: NA

CDR3nt: TGTGCCAGCAGTTACATTATGGACAGGGAGGGCAATCAGCCCCAGCATTTT
CDR3aa: CASSYIMDREGNQPQHF
d_gene: TRBD1
j_gene: TRBJ1-5
v_gene: TRBV12-3/TRBV12-4
abundance: NA

CDR3nt: TGCAGTGCTAAACGACAGGGGTTGCACAATGAGCAGTTCTTC
CDR3aa: CSAKRQGLHNEQFF
d_gene: TRBD1
j_gene: TRBJ2-1
v_gene: TRBV20-1
abundance: NA

CDR3nt: TGCGCCAGCAGCTCGCAGGGGAGGGGAAGCGAAGCTTTCTTT
CDR3aa: CASSSQGRGSEAFF
d_gene: NA
j_gene: TRBJ1-1
v_gene: TRBV5-1
abundance: few

CDR3nt: TGTGCCAGCAGGCTACTAGTTGGGGATGGACGTGAGCAGTTCTTC
CDR3aa: CASRLLVGDGREQFF
d_gene: NA
j_gene: TRBJ2-1
v_gene: TRBV6-1
abundance: few

CDR3nt: TGCAGCGTTGGGGGGGACACGTACACTGAAGCTTTCTTT
CDR3aa: CSVGGDTYTEAFF
d_gene: NA
j_gene: TRBJ1-1
v_gene: TRBV29-1
abundance: NA

CDR3nt: TGTGCCAGCAGCTTAATACGAGGCGGGGGAAACAATGAGCAGTTCTTC
CDR3aa: CASSLIRGGGNNEQFF
d_gene: TRBD2
j_gene: TRBJ2-1
v_gene: TRBV7-3
abundance: NA

CDR3nt: TGTGCCAGCAGTCCGAGGACTAACCCTTATAACAATGAGCAGTTCTTC
CDR3aa: CASSPRTNPYNNEQFF
d_gene: NA
j_gene: TRBJ2-1
v_gene: TRBV12-3/TRBV12-4
abundance: NA

CDR3nt: TGTGCCAGCTCACCCCAGGGTATGGTTGGAGAGACCCAGTACTTC
CDR3aa: CASSPQGMVGETQYF
d_gene: NA
j_gene: TRBJ2-5
v_gene: TRBV18
abundance: NA

CDR3nt: TGCGCCAGCAGCCCAAGACTGACAGGGTCGGGCGAGCAGTACTTC
CDR3aa: CASSPRLTGSGEQYF
d_gene: TRBD1
j_gene: TRBJ2-7
v_gene: TRBV5-1
abundance: few

CDR3nt: TGTGCCAGCAGTGAGGGGGACAAGCTCTCCTACGAGCAGTACTTC
CDR3aa: CASSEGDKLSYEQYF
d_gene: NA
j_gene: TRBJ2-7
v_gene: TRBV25-1
abundance: NA

CDR3nt: TGCAGCGTTGACGATGCCAAAAACATTCAGTACTTC
CDR3aa: CSVDDAKNIQYF
d_gene: NA
j_gene: TRBJ2-4
v_gene: TRBV29-1
abundance: NA

CDR3nt: TGTGCCAGCAGTAAAAGTACTATGGGGGAGACCCAGTACTTC
CDR3aa: CASSKSTMGETQYF
d_gene: NA
j_gene: TRBJ2-5
v_gene: TRBV12-3/TRBV12-4
abundance: once

CDR3nt: TGTGCCAGCAGTGACCGACAGGGAAACCCCTACAATGAGCAGTTCTTC
CDR3aa: CASSDRQGNPYNEQFF
d_gene: TRBD1
j_gene: TRBJ2-1
v_gene: TRBV25-1
abundance: few

CDR3nt: TGTGCCAGCAGTTACCTGTCCGGGGGGGCCCTCTTCTATGGCTACACCTTC
CDR3aa: CASSYLSGGALFYGYTF
d_gene: NA
j_gene: TRBJ1-2
v_gene: TRBV6-5
abundance: NA

CDR3nt: TGTGCCAGCAGCTTGGTCGGACTAGCGCGGCTTTATGAGCAGTTCTTC
CDR3aa: CASSLVGLARLYEQFF
d_gene: TRBD2
j_gene: TRBJ2-1
v_gene: TRBV5-5
abundance: NA

CDR3nt: TGTGCCAGCAGTCCACCCTCGCGGGGAAGCGGCTACACCTTC
CDR3aa: CASSPPSRGSGYTF
d_gene: NA
j_gene: TRBJ1-2
v_gene: TRBV6-2/TRBV6-3
abundance: many

CDR3nt: TGTGCCAGCAGCCACAGGGGCGAAACAAGAGATACGCAGTATTTT
CDR3aa: CASSHRGETRDTQYF
d_gene: NA
j_gene: TRBJ2-3
v_gene: TRBV3-1
abundance: NA

CDR3nt: TGCAGTGCTAGAGAGTTCCCTAGCGGGGGTTATGATACGCAGTATTTT
CDR3aa: CSAREFPSGGYDTQYF
d_gene: TRBD2
j_gene: TRBJ2-3
v_gene: TRBV20-1
abundance: NA

CDR3nt: TGCGCCAGCAGCTTGGGCCCACGGGGGTCTAGCACAGATACGCAGTATTTT
CDR3aa: CASSLGPRGSSTDTQYF
d_gene: NA
j_gene: TRBJ2-3
v_gene: TRBV5-1
abundance: NA

CDR3nt: TGTGCCAGCAGCTTAATAAGGGAGGCGGGGACCTTACAAGAGACCCAGTACTTC
CDR3aa: CASSLIREAGTLQETQYF
d_gene: NA
j_gene: TRBJ2-5
v_gene: TRBV7-7
abundance: NA

CDR3nt: TGTGCCAGCAGCCAAGATAATGGGAATGAGCAGTTCTTC
CDR3aa: CASSQDNGNEQFF
d_gene: NA
j_gene: TRBJ2-1
v_gene: TRBV4-2
abundance: NA

CDR3nt: TGTGCCAGCAGTGGGACAGGGGGCATGGAGACCCAGTACTTC
CDR3aa: CASSGTGGMETQYF
d_gene: TRBD1
j_gene: TRBJ2-5
v_gene: TRBV12-3/TRBV12-4
abundance: NA

CDR3nt: TGCGCCAGCAGTGACTACCCAGGGACGGACGAGCAGTACTTC
CDR3aa: CASSDYPGTDEQYF
d_gene: NA
j_gene: TRBJ2-7
v_gene: TRBV10-2
abundance: NA

CDR3nt: TGTGCCACCAGTGAACCGGGACCCACTAATGAAAAACTGTTTTTT
CDR3aa: CATSEPGPTNEKLFF
d_gene: NA
j_gene: TRBJ1-4
v_gene: TRBV24-1
abundance: NA

CDR3nt: TGTGCCAGCAGTTACCCCAGCGGGGACACAGATACGCAGTATTTT
CDR3aa: CASSYPSGDTDTQYF
d_gene: TRBD2
j_gene: TRBJ2-3
v_gene: TRBV6-5
abundance: few

CDR3nt: TGTGCCAGCAGTCCTGACGGGGTTGCCTACGAGCAGTACTTC
CDR3aa: CASSPDGVAYEQYF
d_gene: NA
j_gene: TRBJ2-7
v_gene: TRBV12-3/TRBV12-4
abundance: NA

CDR3nt: TGTGCCAGCAGCAAAACGAGGAGGGGGCATCAGCCCCAGCATTTT
CDR3aa: CASSKTRRGHQPQHF
d_gene: TRBD1
j_gene: TRBJ1-5
v_gene: TRBV6-2/TRBV6-3
abundance: NA

CDR3nt: TGTGCCAGCAGCCAAGACTACGGGGGGGCGGCAGATACGCAGTATTTT
CDR3aa: CASSQDYGGAADTQYF
d_gene: TRBD2
j_gene: TRBJ2-3
v_gene: TRBV3-1
abundance: NA

CDR3nt: TGTGCCAGCAGCTTAGCTGGGACAGGCCCAGCTGCTGAGCAGTTCTTC
CDR3aa: CASSLAGTGPAAEQFF
d_gene: TRBD1
j_gene: TRBJ2-1
v_gene: TRBV11-2
abundance: NA

CDR3nt: TGTGCCAGCAGTTCATACATGAACACCGGGGAGCTGTTTTTT
CDR3aa: CASSSYMNTGELFF
d_gene: NA
j_gene: TRBJ2-2
v_gene: TRBV6-5
abundance: few

CDR3nt: TGCGCCAGCAGCTTCCTACTAGCGGGGGGGAACAATGAGCAGTTCTTC
CDR3aa: CASSFLLAGGNNEQFF
d_gene: TRBD2
j_gene: TRBJ2-1
v_gene: TRBV5-1
abundance: NA

CDR3nt: TGTGCCACCTCAACCCGGGCTACGAGCTCTGGAAACACCATATATTTT
CDR3aa: CATSTRATSSGNTIYF
d_gene: NA
j_gene: TRBJ1-3
v_gene: TRBV28
abundance: NA

CDR3nt: TGTGCCAGCAGTTTATGGGGACAGGGCTCAGGCGAGCAGTACTTC
CDR3aa: CASSLWGQGSGEQYF
d_gene: TRBD1
j_gene: TRBJ2-7
v_gene: TRBV27
abundance: few

CDR3nt: TGTGCCTCTCAGGGGCGGGGGCTGGAGCAGTACTTC
CDR3aa: CASQGRGLEQYF
d_gene: NA
j_gene: TRBJ2-7
v_gene: TRBV12-3/TRBV12-4
abundance: few

CDR3nt: TGCAGTGCTAGGCCAACCGGCCCAAACATTCAGTACTTC
CDR3aa: CSARPTGPNIQYF
d_gene: NA
j_gene: TRBJ2-4
v_gene: TRBV20-1
abundance: few

CDR3nt: TGTGCCAGCAGACGGACAGGGGAGGGGAATGAGCAGTTCTTC
CDR3aa: CASRRTGEGNEQFF
d_gene: TRBD1
j_gene: TRBJ2-1
v_gene: TRBV12-3/TRBV12-4
abundance: NA

CDR3nt: TGCAGTGCTCCCGCGGGGGGAACTAGCACAGATACGCAGTATTTT
CDR3aa: CSAPAGGTSTDTQYF
d_gene: TRBD2
j_gene: TRBJ2-3
v_gene: TRBV20-1
abundance: NA

CDR3nt: TGTGCCAGCAGTTTAGCGGCGTCGTACCAAGAGACCCAGTACTTC
CDR3aa: CASSLAASYQETQYF
d_gene: NA
j_gene: TRBJ2-5
v_gene: TRBV27
abundance: NA

CDR3nt: TGCGCCAGCAGTGAAGGGATCTCCTCGTGGCAGTACTTC
CDR3aa: CASSEGISSWQYF
d_gene: NA
j_gene: TRBJ2-7
v_gene: TRBV10-1
abundance: few

CDR3nt: TGTGCCAGCAGCCCCTTTGGAGGGCTATCGAACACTGAAGCTTTCTTT
CDR3aa: CASSPFGGLSNTEAFF
d_gene: NA
j_gene: TRBJ1-1
v_gene: TRBV9
abundance: few

CDR3nt: TGTGCCAGCACCCTCTCGGGAGGTAGGAATTCACCCCTCCACTTT
CDR3aa: CASTLSGGRNSPLHF
d_gene: NA
j_gene: TRBJ1-6
v_gene: TRBV27
abundance: NA

CDR3nt: TGCAGTGCTAGCCTAGGGGTTCTACGGGGAGGAATTGGAAACACCATATATTTT
CDR3aa: CSASLGVLRGGIGNTIYF
d_gene: NA
j_gene: TRBJ1-3
v_gene: TRBV20-1
abundance: few

CDR3nt: TGTGCCAGCAGCTTATCTTTGTCAGGGACAGGGGGCAAGAATGAGCAGTTCTTC
CDR3aa: CASSLSLSGTGGKNEQFF
d_gene: TRBD1
j_gene: TRBJ2-1
v_gene: TRBV11-2
abundance: NA

CDR3nt: TGCAGTGCCGACAGGGGAAGGGACACCGGGGAGCTGTTTTTT
CDR3aa: CSADRGRDTGELFF
d_gene: TRBD1
j_gene: TRBJ2-2
v_gene: TRBV20-1
abundance: few

CDR3nt: TGCGCCAGCAGCCAAGCGGGAGGCTACACCTTC
CDR3aa: CASSQAGGYTF
d_gene: NA
j_gene: TRBJ1-2
v_gene: TRBV4-1
abundance: NA

CDR3nt: TGTGCCACCAGTGCGAGGGCCACCGGGGAGCTGTTTTTT
CDR3aa: CATSARATGELFF
d_gene: NA
j_gene: TRBJ2-2
v_gene: TRBV24-1
abundance: few

CDR3nt: TGCGCCAGCAGCCAAGATAGGGTCCCGAGCTCCTACGAGCAGTACTTC
CDR3aa: CASSQDRVPSSYEQYF
d_gene: NA
j_gene: TRBJ2-7
v_gene: TRBV4-3
abundance: NA

CDR3nt: TGCAGTGCTAGTTCCCCCGGGAGCTCTGGAAACACCATATATTTT
CDR3aa: CSASSPGSSGNTIYF
d_gene: NA
j_gene: TRBJ1-3
v_gene: TRBV20-1
abundance: once

CDR3nt: TGTGCCAGCAGCCAACAGGGGGCCTTCCAAGAGACCCAGTACTTC
CDR3aa: CASSQQGAFQETQYF
d_gene: TRBD1
j_gene: TRBJ2-5
v_gene: TRBV12-3/TRBV12-4
abundance: NA

CDR3nt: TGTGCCAGCAGTCCACGGACCTCCCATGGCGACACTGAAGCTTTCTTT
CDR3aa: CASSPRTSHGDTEAFF
d_gene: NA
j_gene: TRBJ1-1
v_gene: TRBV6-1
abundance: NA

CDR3nt: TGTGCCAGCAGGCACCGGGGCATCTCCTACGAGCAGTACTTC
CDR3aa: CASRHRGISYEQYF
d_gene: NA
j_gene: TRBJ2-7
v_gene: TRBV28
abundance: NA